The rows below give T cell receptor beta chains drawn from one sample of a study of blood T cell repertoires in COVID-19. Profiled with immunoSEQ multiplex PCR; TCRdb holds only in-frame clones, not every one. The sample holds more than 250,000 clones; under 90% are singletons and the top ten take 7.5% to 9%. The specimen sequenced was peripheral blood. The source is a human donor in a cohort sampled during active COVID-19. Each CDR3 is given with its conserved first and last residue. The D gene is left open where the match is weak. The size of a clone is reported for some rows only, either as once, few or many, or as a class for expanded clones.

>TRBD1|13|TRBV19|NA|TRBJ1-2
CASTKQGNYGYTF
TGTGCCAGTACCAAACAGGGGAACTATGGCTACACCTTC
>NA|14|TRBV7-9|many|TRBJ2-7
CASSLGDSRYEQYF
TGTGCCAGCAGCTTAGGGGACTCCCGCTACGAGCAGTACTTC
>TRBD1|15|TRBV5-1|NA|TRBJ2-5
CASSPRGTLGETQYF
TGCGCCAGCAGCCCCAGGGGGACCCTCGGGGAGACCCAGTACTTC
>TRBD2|19|TRBV10-3|NA|TRBJ2-7
CAIKAGGSLAGGSSYEQYF
TGTGCCATCAAGGCCGGGGGATCGTTAGCGGGGGGCAGCTCCTACGAGCAGTACTTC
>NA|14|TRBV28|NA|TRBJ1-5
CASSLPSGLQPQHF
TGTGCCAGCAGTTTACCCTCAGGGCTCCAGCCCCAGCATTTT
>NA|16|TRBV4-1|NA|TRBJ2-6
CASSQGPGSGANVLTF
TGCGCCAGCAGCCAGGGCCCTGGTTCTGGGGCCAACGTCCTGACTTTC
>NA|15|TRBV5-8|NA|TRBJ2-6
CASSLVTAPRRVLTF
TGTGCCAGCAGCTTGGTTACCGCACCGCGCCGCGTCCTGACTTTC
>NA|12|TRBV5-1|NA|TRBJ1-2
CASSLQGNGYTF
TGCGCCAGCAGCTTACAGGGTAATGGCTACACCTTC
>TRBD1|17|TRBV7-9|NA|TRBJ1-5
CASSPGQGISGNQPQHF
TGTGCCAGCAGCCCCGGACAGGGAATCAGCGGCAATCAGCCCCAGCATTTT
>NA|18|TRBV5-1|NA|TRBJ1-4
CASSSAPPSSFTHEKLFF
TGCGCCAGCAGCTCCGCCCCCCCAAGCTCTTTTACCCATGAAAAACTGTTTTTT
>NA|15|TRBV5-8|NA|TRBJ1-5
CASSRGGDSNQPQHF
TGTGCCAGCAGTCGGGGGGGGGATAGCAATCAGCCCCAGCATTTT
>TRBD1|17|TRBV15|NA|TRBJ2-7
CATSRDLGTGTTYEQYF
TGTGCCACCAGCAGAGATCTGGGGACAGGAACCACCTACGAGCAGTACTTC
>TRBD1|15|TRBV2|once|TRBJ1-2
CASSVSGQGIYGYTF
TGTGCCAGCAGTGTTTCGGGACAGGGTATCTATGGCTACACCTTC
>NA|16|TRBV6-5|NA|TRBJ2-3
CASSYSIAVITGTQYF
TGTGCCAGCAGTTACTCCATCGCGGTGATAACTGGTACGCAGTATTTT
>NA|15|TRBV21-1|NA|TRBJ1-2
CASSRDHPGDYGYTF
TGTGCCAGCAGCAGAGACCACCCCGGGGACTATGGCTACACCTTC
>NA|16|TRBV6-4|NA|TRBJ1-5
CASNPKGAGSNQPQHF
TGTGCCAGCAACCCCAAGGGTGCAGGGTCAAATCAGCCCCAGCATTTT
>NA|12|TRBV2|NA|TRBJ1-6
CASSERGSPLHF
TGTGCCAGCAGTGAACGGGGTTCACCCCTCCACTTT
>NA|11|TRBV5-8|NA|TRBJ2-1
CASSLVVAQFF
TGTGCCAGCAGCTTGGTGGTAGCTCAGTTCTTC
>NA|14|TRBV19|NA|TRBJ1-1
CASSIGGRDTEAFF
TGTGCCAGTAGTATCGGGGGGAGGGACACTGAAGCTTTCTTT
>NA|15|TRBV4-3|NA|TRBJ2-2
CASSQETGLGGELFF
TGCGCCAGCAGCCAAGAAACAGGGCTAGGGGGGGAGCTGTTTTTT
>TRBD2|14|TRBV7-2|NA|TRBJ2-1
CASSPWLAANEQFF
TGTGCCAGCTCCCCCTGGCTAGCGGCAAATGAGCAGTTCTTC
>TRBD1|16|TRBV10-3|NA|TRBJ2-5
CAISEGDRGRQETQYF
TGTGCCATCAGTGAGGGGGACAGGGGGCGGCAAGAGACCCAGTACTTC
>TRBD1|13|TRBV18|once|TRBJ1-1
CASSTGQGTEAFF
TGTGCCAGCTCCACCGGACAGGGAACTGAAGCTTTCTTT
>TRBD2|18|TRBV5-6|NA|TRBJ2-1
CASSYLLRASGRSNEQFF
TGTGCCAGCAGCTACCTACTTAGGGCTAGCGGGCGTAGTAATGAGCAGTTCTTC
>TRBD1|16|TRBV2|NA|TRBJ1-6
CASTLQGILFNSPLHF
TGTGCCAGCACCCTACAGGGGATATTATTTAATTCACCCCTCCACTTT
>TRBD2|15|TRBV6-5|NA|TRBJ2-7
CASSRLGTSGYEQYF
TGTGCCAGCAGCCGCTTAGGGACTAGCGGGTACGAGCAGTACTTC
>TRBD2|15|TRBV7-7|NA|TRBJ2-7
CASSLRASGPYEQYF
TGTGCTAGCAGCTTGAGGGCTAGCGGTCCCTACGAGCAGTACTTC
>NA|13|TRBV12-3/TRBV12-4|once|TRBJ1-2
CASSLEQGYGYTF
TGTGCCAGCAGTTTAGAACAGGGATATGGCTACACCTTC
>NA|13|TRBV18|NA|TRBJ1-1
CASSPQMNTEAFF
TGTGCCAGCTCACCTCAGATGAACACTGAAGCTTTCTTT
>TRBD1|15|TRBV5-1|NA|TRBJ1-1
CASSLPRQGGTEAFF
TGCGCCAGCAGCTTACCCCGACAGGGGGGCACTGAAGCTTTCTTT
>TRBD2|17|TRBV13|NA|TRBJ2-7
CASSPRFSGSFSYEQYF
TGTGCCAGCAGCCCCAGGTTTAGCGGGAGTTTTTCCTACGAGCAGTACTTC
>NA|14|TRBV29-1|NA|TRBJ2-1
CSAPGQPGRGEQFF
TGCAGCGCTCCGGGACAACCGGGTCGGGGTGAGCAGTTCTTC
>TRBD2|19|TRBV29-1|NA|TRBJ2-5
CSVEFPSLAGGPKQETQYF
TGCAGCGTTGAATTCCCCTCCCTAGCGGGGGGACCGAAGCAAGAGACCCAGTACTTC
>NA|14|TRBV6-5|NA|TRBJ2-7
CASSWGGGSYEQYF
TGTGCCAGCAGCTGGGGAGGGGGCTCCTACGAGCAGTACTTC
>TRBD2|16|TRBV5-1|NA|TRBJ2-7
CASSPASGGVRNEQYF
TGCGCCAGCAGCCCGGCGAGCGGGGGGGTTCGCAACGAGCAGTACTTC
>NA|15|TRBV28|few|TRBJ1-2
CASSQREISNYGYTF
TGTGCCAGCAGTCAGCGGGAGATTTCTAACTATGGCTACACCTTC
>TRBD1|14|TRBV27|once|TRBJ2-3
CATADRGRKDTQYF
TGTGCCACCGCGGACAGGGGGCGTAAAGATACGCAGTATTTT